This T cell receptor (beta chain) was sequenced in a study of siplizumab effects on memory and regulatory T cells. Overall study findings and caveats: Unstimulated subset assignment was obtained for only a minor fraction of alloreactive clones. Left unconfirmed was the suppressive function of proliferating Tregs from siplizumab cultures. The majority of clones, roughly 80-95% of proliferating CD4+ or CD8+ clones, lacked an assignable naive or memory phenotype.

The CDR3 consists of 13 residues. Germline CDR1 reads SGHTA; CDR2 reads FQGTGA. V lost 2 bases and J lost 5, with 6 bases in between. This clone was counted between two and nine times. Its antigen is still unknown. The protocol was immunoSEQ multiplex PCR, while the TCRdb copy is restricted to in-frame clones and leaves out a portion. The profile shows about 97,000 clones, over 90% of them singletons. This TCR was sampled from a human donor in good health. Input material: non-Treg CD4+ T cells sorted from blood. V usage is TRBV7-3 and J usage is TRBJ2-2; no firm D call. The CDR3, as DNA: TGTGCCAGCAGCTTACAGGCTACCGGGGAGCTGTTTTTT. Translated, it gives CASSLQATGELFF.